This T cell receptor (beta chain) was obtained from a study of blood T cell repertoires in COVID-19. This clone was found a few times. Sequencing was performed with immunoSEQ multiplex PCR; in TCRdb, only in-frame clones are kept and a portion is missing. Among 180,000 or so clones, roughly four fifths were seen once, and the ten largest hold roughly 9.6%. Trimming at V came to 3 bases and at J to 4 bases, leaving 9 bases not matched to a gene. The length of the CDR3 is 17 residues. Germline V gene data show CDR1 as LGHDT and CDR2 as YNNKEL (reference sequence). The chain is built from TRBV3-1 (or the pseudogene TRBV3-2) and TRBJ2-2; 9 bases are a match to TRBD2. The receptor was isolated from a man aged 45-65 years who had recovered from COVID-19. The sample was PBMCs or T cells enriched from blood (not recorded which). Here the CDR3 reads CASSHSLAGTGTGELFF. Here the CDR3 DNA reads TGTGCCAGCAGCCACTCACTAGCGGGTACGGGCACCGGGGAGCTGTTTTTT.